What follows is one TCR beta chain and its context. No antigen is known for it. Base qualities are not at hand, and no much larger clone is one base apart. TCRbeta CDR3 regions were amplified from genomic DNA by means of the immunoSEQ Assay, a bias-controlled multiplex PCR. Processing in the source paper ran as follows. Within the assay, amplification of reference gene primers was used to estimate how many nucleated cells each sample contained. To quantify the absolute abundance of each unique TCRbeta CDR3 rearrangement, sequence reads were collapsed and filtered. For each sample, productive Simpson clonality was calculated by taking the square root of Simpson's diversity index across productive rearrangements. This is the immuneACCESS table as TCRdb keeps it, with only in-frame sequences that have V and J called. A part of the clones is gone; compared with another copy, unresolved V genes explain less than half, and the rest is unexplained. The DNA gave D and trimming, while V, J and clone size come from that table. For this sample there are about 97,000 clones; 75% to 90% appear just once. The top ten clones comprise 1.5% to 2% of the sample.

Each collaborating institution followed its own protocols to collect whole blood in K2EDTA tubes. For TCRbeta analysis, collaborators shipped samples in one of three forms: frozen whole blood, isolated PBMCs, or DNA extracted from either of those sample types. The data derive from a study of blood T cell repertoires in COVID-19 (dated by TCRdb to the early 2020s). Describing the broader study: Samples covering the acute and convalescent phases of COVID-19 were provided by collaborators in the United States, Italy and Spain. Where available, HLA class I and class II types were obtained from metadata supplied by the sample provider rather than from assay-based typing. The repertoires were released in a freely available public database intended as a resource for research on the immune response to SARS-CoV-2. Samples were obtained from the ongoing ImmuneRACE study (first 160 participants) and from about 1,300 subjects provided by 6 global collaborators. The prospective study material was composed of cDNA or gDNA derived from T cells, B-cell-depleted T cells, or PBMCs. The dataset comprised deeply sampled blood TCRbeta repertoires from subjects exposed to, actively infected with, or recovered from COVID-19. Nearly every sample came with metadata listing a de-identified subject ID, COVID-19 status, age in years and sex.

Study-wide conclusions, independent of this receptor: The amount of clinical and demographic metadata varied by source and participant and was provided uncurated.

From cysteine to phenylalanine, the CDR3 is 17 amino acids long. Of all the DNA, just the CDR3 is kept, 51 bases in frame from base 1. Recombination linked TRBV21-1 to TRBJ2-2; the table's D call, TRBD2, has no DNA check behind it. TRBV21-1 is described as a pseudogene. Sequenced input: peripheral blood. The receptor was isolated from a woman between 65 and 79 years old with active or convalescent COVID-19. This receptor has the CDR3 CASSKVRGGPGTGELFF. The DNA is TGTGCCAGCAGCAAAGTTCGGGGAGGGCCGGGGACCGGGGAGCTGTTTTTT.